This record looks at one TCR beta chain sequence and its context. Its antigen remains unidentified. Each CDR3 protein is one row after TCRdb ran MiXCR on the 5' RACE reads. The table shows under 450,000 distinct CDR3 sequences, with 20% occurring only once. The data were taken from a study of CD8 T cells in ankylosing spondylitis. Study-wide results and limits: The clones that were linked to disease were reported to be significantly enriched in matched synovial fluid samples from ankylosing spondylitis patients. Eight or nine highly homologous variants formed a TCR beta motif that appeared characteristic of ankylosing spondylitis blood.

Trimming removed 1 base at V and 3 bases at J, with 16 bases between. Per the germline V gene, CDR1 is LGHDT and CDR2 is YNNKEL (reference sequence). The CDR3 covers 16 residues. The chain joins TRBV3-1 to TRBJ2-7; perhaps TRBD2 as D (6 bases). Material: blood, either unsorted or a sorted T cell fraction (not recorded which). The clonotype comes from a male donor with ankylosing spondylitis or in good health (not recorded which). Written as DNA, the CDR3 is TGTGCCAGCAGCCAAGTCCCCGCGGGGCGATTCTACGAGCAGTACTTC. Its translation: CASSQVPAGRFYEQYF.